This T cell receptor (beta chain) was recorded in a study of low-dose radiotherapy and immunotherapy resistance in tumors. Study at large: Each fraction for Cohort 1 was 0.5 Gy, given every 2 weeks, and the total came to 6.5 Gy. A total of 13 Gy over 26 weeks was given to Cohort 2 as 1 Gy per fraction every two weeks. Intravenous administration to patients comprised nivolumab at 240 mg every two weeks and ipilimumab at 1 mg/kg every six weeks.

This CDR3 comprises 13 residues. The V gene lost 3 bases and the J gene lost 6 bases, with 12 bases spanning the gap. The germline CDR1 and CDR2 sequences are SGHNT and YYREEE (reference sequence). Primers used for first-strand cDNA, a TRAV- and TRBV-specific set, covered both alpha and beta chains. TCRs were amplified for approximately 21 PCR cycles with a constant-region primer and V-primer adapter. TCRdb recomputed calls from the reads with MiXCR, one row per CDR3 protein. The sample shows about 58,000 distinct CDR3 sequences, 20% to 25% of them seen only once. This clonotype was observed once. Time point given: after trial treatment. Treatment in this sample: LDRT plus nivolumab, ipilimumab, low-dose cyclophosphamide and aspirin (RACIN trial). Solid tumors that lacked tumor-infiltrating lymphocytes and were advanced were present in eligible patients.

The sequence was obtained from a male donor with prostate cancer. The specimen comprised PBMCs, sampled after low-dose radiotherapy plus immunotherapy. V gene TRBV5-4 combines with J gene TRBJ1-2; possible D gene TRBD1, 5 bases. The CDR3 loop is CASSSFDSHGYTF. CDR3 in DNA: TGTGCCAGCAGCTCCTTCGACAGTCATGGCTACACCTTC. The variable domain in full, with the rest retrieved from reference TRBV5-4 and TRBJ1-2, is ETGVTQSPTHLIKTRGQQVTLRCSSQSGHNTVSWYQQALGQGPQFIFQYYREEENGRGNFPPRFSGLQFPNYSSELNVNALELDDSALYLCASSSFDSHGYTFGSGTRLTVV.